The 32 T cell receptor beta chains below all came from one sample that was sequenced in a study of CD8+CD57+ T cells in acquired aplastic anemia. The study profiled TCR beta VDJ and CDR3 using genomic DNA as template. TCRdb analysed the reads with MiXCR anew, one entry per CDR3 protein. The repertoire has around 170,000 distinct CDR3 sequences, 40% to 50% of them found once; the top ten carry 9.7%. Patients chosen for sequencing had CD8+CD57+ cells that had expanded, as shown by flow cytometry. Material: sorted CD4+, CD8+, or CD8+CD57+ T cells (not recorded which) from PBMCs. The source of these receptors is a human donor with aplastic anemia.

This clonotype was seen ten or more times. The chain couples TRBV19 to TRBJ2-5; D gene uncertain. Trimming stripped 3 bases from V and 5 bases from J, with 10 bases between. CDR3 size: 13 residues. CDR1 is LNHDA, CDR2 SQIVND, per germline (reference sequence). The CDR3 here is CASSMRSKETQYF. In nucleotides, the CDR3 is TGTGCCAGTAGTATGAGGTCAAAGGAGACCCAGTACTTC.

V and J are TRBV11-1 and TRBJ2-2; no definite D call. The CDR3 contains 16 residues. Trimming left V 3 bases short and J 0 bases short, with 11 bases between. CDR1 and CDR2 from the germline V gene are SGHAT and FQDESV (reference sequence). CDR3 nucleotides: TGTGCCAGCAGCTTTGGTGTGGGTGCGAACACCGGGGAGCTGTTTTTT. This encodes CASSFGVGANTGELFF. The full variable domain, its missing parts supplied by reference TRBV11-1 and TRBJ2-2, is EAEVAQSPRYKITEKSQAVAFWCDPISGHATLYWYRQILGQGPELLVQFQDESVVDDSQLPKDRFSAERLKGVDSTLKIQPAELGDSAMYLCASSFGVGANTGELFFGEGSRLTVL.

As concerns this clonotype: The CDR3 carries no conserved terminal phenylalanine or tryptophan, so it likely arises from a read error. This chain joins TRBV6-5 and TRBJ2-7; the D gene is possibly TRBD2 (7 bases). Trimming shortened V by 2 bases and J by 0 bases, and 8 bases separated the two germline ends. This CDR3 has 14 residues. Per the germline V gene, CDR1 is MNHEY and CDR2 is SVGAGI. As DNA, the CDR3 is TGTGCCAGCAGTTACGGGGGGGCCTCCTACGAGCAGTACTCC. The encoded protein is CASSYGGASYEQYS.

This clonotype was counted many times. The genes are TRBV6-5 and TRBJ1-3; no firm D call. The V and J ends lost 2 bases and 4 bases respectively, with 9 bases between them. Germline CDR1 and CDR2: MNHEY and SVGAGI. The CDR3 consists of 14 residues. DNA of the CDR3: TGTGCCAGCAGTTACATGGACCGGGGAAACACCATATATTTT. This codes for CASSYMDRGNTIYF.

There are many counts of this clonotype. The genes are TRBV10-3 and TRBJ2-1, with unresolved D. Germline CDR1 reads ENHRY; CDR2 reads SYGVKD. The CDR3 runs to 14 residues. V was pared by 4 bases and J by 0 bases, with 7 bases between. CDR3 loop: CAISGEISYNEQFF. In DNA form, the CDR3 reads TGTGCCATCAGTGGTGAGATCTCCTACAATGAGCAGTTCTTC.

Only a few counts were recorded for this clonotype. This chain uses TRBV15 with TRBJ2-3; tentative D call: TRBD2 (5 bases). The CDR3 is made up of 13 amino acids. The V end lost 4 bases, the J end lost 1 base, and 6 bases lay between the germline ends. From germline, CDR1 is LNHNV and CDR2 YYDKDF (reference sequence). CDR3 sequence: CATSKAGTDTQYF. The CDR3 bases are TGTGCCACCAGCAAAGCGGGCACAGATACGCAGTATTTT.

The CDR3 DNA reads TGTGCCACCAGCAGAGATATGGGGGCGGATACGCAGTATTTT. As protein: CATSRDMGADTQYF. The genes are TRBV15 and TRBJ2-3, with a weak D call TRBD1 (6 bases). CDR3 size: 14 residues. With 0 bases removed from V and 6 bases from J, the gap between germline ends came to 10 bases. Germline assignment: CDR1 LNHNV and CDR2 YYDKDF (reference sequence).

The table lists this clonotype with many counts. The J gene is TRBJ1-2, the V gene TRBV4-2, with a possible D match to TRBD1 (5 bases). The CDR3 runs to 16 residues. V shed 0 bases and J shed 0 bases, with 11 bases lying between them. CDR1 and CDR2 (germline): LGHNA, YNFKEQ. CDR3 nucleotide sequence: TGTGCCAGCAGCCAAGAGATTGGGGGGGCTAACTATGGCTACACCTTC. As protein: CASSQEIGGANYGYTF.

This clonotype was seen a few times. As DNA, the CDR3 is TGTGCCATCAGGACAGGGAACACTGAAGCTTTCTTT. This sequence encodes CAIRTGNTEAFF. The J gene is TRBJ1-1, the V gene TRBV10-3, with D maybe TRBD1 (6 bases). The length of the CDR3 is 12 residues. The germline V gene has CDR1 ENHRY and CDR2 SYGVKD. Trimming took off 6 bases at V and 1 base at J, with 6 bases between the two ends.

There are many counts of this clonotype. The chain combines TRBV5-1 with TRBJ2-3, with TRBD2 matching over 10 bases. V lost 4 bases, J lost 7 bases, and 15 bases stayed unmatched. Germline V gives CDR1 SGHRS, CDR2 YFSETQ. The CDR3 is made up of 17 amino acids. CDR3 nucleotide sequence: TGCGCCAGCAGCCCGAGGACTAGCGGCCCCGAGATAAATACGCAGTATTTT. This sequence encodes CASSPRTSGPEINTQYF.

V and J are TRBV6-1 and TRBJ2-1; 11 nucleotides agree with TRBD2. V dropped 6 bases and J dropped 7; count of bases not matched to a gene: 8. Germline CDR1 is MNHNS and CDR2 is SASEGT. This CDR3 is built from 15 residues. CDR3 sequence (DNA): TGTGCCAGCAGCCTAGCGGGAGGCGCGGCGAATGAGCAGTTCTTC. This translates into CASSLAGGAANEQFF.

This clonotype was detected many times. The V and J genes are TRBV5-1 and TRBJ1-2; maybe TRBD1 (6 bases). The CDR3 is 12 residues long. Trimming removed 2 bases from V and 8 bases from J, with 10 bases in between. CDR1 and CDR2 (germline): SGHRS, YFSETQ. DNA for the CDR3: TGCGCCAGCAGCTTCAACAGGGACGGCTACACCTTC. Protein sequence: CASSFNRDGYTF.

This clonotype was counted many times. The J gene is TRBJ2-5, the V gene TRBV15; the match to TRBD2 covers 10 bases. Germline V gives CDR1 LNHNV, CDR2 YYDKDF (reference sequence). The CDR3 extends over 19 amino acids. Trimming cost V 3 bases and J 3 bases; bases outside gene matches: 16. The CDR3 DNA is TGTGCCACCAGCAGGTACCTTTACGCTAGCGGGAGATTAAAAGAGACCCAGTACTTC. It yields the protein CATSRYLYASGRLKETQYF.

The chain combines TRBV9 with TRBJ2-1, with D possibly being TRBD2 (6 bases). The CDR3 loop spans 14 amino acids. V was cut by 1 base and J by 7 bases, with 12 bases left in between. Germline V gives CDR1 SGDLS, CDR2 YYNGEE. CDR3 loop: CASSVNPRGNEQFF. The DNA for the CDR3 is TGTGCCAGCAGCGTAAACCCCCGGGGGAATGAGCAGTTCTTC.

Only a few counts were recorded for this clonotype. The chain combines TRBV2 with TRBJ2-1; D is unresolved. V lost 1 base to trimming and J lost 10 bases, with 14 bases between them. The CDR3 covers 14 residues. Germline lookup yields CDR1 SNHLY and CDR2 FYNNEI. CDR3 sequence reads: CASSEDRRLPEQFF. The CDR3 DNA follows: TGTGCCAGCAGTGAAGACCGGCGACTGCCAGAGCAGTTCTTC.

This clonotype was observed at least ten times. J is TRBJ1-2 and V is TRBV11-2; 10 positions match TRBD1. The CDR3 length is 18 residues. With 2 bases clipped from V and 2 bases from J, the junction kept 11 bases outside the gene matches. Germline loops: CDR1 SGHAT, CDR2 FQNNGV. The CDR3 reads CASSLTRDRGGGNYGYTF. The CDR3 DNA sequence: TGTGCCAGCAGCTTAACCCGGGACAGGGGCGGAGGGAACTATGGCTACACCTTC.

CDR3 loop: CASSGLGEQFF. In nucleotides, the CDR3 is TGTGCCAGCAGCGGCTTAGGTGAGCAGTTCTTC. This rearrangement joins TRBV9 to TRBJ2-1; D uncertain. Trimming stripped 3 bases from V and 9 bases from J, with 7 bases between. This CDR3 is built from 11 residues. Per germline, CDR1 SGDLS and CDR2 YYNGEE.

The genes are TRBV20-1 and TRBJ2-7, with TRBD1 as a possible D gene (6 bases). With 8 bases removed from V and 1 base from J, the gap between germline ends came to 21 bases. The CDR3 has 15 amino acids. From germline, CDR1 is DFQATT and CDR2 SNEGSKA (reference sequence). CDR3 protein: CSRRVKGERSYEQYF. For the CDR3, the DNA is TGCAGTCGCAGGGTGAAGGGGGAGCGATCCTACGAGCAGTACTTC.

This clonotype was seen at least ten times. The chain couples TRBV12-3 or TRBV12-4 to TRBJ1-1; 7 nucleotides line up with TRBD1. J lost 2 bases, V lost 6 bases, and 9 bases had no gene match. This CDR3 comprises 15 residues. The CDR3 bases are TGTGCCAGCAGCCGACAGGGACTACAAAACACTGAAGCTTTCTTT. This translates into CASSRQGLQNTEAFF.

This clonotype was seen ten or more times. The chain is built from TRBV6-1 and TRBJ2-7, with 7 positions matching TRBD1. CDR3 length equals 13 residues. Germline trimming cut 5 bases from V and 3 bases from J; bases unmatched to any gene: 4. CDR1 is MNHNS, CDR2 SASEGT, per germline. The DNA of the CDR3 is TGTGCCAGCAGTTCCGGGACAGTCTACGAGCAGTACTTC. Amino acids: CASSSGTVYEQYF.

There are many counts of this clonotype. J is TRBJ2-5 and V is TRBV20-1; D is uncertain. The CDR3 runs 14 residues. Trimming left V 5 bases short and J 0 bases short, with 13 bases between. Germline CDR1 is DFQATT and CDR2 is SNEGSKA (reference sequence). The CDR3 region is CSAPMTPYQETQYF. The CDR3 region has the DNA TGCAGTGCTCCTATGACACCGTACCAAGAGACCCAGTACTTC.

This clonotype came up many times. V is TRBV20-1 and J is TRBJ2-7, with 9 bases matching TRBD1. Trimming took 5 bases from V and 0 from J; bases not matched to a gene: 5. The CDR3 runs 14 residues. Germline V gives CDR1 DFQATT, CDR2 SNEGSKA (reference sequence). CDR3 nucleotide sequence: TGCAGTGCTGTACAGGGGGCGAACTCCTACGAGCAGTACTTC. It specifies CSAVQGANSYEQYF.

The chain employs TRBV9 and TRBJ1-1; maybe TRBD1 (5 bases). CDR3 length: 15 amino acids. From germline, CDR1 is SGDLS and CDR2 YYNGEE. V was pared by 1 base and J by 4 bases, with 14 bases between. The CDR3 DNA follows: TGTGCCAGCAGCGTACGGGGGGGAGTTGGCACTGAAGCTTTCTTT. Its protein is CASSVRGGVGTEAFF.

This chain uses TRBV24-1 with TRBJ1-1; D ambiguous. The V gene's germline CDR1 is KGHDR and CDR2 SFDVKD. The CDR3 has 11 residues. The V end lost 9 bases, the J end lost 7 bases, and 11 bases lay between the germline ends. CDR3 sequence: CATAGKSEAFF. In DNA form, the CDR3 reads TGTGCCACCGCGGGGAAGAGTGAAGCTTTCTTT.

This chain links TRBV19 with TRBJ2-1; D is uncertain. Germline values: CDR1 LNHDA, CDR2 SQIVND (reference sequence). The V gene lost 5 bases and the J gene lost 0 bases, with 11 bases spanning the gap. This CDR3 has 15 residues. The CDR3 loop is CASSPTIFSYNEQFF. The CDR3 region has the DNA TGTGCCAGTAGTCCAACAATATTCTCCTACAATGAGCAGTTCTTC.

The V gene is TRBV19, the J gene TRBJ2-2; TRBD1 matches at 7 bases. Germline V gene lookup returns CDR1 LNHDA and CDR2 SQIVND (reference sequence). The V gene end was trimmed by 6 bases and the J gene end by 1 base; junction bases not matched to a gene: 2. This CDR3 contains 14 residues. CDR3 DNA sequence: TGTGCCAGTAGGACAGGGAGGAACACCGGGGAGCTGTTTTTT. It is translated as CASRTGRNTGELFF.

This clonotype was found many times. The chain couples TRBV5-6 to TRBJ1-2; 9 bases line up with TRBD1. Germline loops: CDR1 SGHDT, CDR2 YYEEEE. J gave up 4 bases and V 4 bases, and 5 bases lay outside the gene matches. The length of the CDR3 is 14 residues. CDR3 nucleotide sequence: TGTGCCAGCAGCCGGGACAGGGCGGGCTATGGCTACACCTTC. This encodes CASSRDRAGYGYTF.

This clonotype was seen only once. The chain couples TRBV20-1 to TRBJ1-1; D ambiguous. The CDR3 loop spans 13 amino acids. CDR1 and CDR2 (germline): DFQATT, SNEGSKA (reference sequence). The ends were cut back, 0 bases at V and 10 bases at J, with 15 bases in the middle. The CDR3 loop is CSAREAFGPGAFF. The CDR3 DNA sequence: TGCAGTGCTAGAGAGGCTTTTGGACCAGGAGCTTTCTTT.

The CDR3 sequence is CASSFEVLAGLDTQYF. Written as DNA, the CDR3 is TGTGCCAGTAGCTTCGAGGTGCTAGCGGGTTTAGATACGCAGTATTTT. The chain joins TRBV19 to TRBJ2-3; 8 bases are a match to TRBD2. Per germline, CDR1 LNHDA and CDR2 SQIVND (reference sequence). The ends lost 6 bases at V and 5 bases at J; junction bases unmatched: 13. The CDR3 runs 16 residues. The complete variable domain, with remaining parts taken from reference TRBV19 and TRBJ2-3, reads DGGITQSPKYLFRKEGQNVTLSCEQNLNHDAMYWYRQDPGQGLRLIYYSQIVNDFQKGDIAEGYSVSREKKESFPLTVTSAQKNPTAFYLCASSFEVLAGLDTQYFGPGTRLTVL.

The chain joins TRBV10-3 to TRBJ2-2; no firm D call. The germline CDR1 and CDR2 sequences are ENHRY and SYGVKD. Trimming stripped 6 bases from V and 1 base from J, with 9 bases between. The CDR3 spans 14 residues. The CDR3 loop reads CAISVTVNTGELFF. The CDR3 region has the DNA TGTGCCATCAGCGTGACGGTGAACACCGGGGAGCTGTTTTTT.

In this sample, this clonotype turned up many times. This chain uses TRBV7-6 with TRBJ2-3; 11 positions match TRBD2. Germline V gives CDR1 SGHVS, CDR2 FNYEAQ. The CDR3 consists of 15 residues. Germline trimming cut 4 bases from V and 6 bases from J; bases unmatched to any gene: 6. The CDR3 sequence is CASSSRTSGRDTQYF. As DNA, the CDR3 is TGTGCCAGCAGCTCCCGGACTAGCGGGCGGGATACGCAGTATTTT.

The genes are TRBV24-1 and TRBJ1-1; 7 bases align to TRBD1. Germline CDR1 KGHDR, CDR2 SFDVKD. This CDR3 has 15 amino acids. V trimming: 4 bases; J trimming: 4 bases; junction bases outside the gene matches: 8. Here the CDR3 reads CATSDRQGPATEAFF. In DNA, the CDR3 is TGTGCCACCAGTGACAGACAGGGTCCGGCCACTGAAGCTTTCTTT.